This entry describes one TCR beta chain. The antigen is unknown. These data are taken from a study of T cell repertoires in cytomegalovirus infection. Study overall: Newly reported HLA-C-restricted and thoroughly characterized HLA-B-restricted CMV epitopes were employed.

Germline CDR1 reads SGHDN; CDR2 reads FVKESK. V dropped 10 bases and J dropped 0; count of bases not matched to a gene: 12. The CDR3 sequence is 16 residues long. MiXCR was run by TCRdb on the reads, yielding one entry per CDR3 protein. The sample shows approximately 600,000 distinct CDR3 sequences, around two fifths of them seen only once. The receptor's source is a human donor in good health (CMV status not recorded). Some clones in this sample may be carry-over from other donors' samples. This rearrangement joins TRBV14 to TRBJ1-5; TRBD1 agrees at 7 bases. This sample comprised cultured PBMCs, obtained from culture after CMV antigen stimulation. The CDR3 DNA sequence: TGTGCCACGAAGCGGGGACAGCTGTATAGCAATCAGCCCCAGCATTTT. It specifies CATKRGQLYSNQPQHF.